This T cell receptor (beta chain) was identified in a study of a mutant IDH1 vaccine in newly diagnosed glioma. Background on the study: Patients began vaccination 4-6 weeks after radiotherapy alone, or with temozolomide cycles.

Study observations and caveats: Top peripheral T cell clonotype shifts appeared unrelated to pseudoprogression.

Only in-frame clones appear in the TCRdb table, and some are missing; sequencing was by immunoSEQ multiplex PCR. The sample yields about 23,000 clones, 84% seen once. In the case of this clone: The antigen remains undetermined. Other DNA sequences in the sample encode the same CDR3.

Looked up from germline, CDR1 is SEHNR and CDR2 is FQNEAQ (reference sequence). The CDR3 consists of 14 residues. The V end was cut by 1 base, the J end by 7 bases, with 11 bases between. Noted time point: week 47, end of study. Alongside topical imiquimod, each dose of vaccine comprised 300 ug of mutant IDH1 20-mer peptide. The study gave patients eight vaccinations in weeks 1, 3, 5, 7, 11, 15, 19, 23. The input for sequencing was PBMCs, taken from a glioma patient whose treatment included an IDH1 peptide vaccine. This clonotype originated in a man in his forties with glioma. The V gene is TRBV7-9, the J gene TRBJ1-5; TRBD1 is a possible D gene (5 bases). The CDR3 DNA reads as TGTGCCAGCAGCTTAGGGCAGGGCGGGCAGCCCCAGCATTTT. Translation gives CASSLGQGGQPQHF.